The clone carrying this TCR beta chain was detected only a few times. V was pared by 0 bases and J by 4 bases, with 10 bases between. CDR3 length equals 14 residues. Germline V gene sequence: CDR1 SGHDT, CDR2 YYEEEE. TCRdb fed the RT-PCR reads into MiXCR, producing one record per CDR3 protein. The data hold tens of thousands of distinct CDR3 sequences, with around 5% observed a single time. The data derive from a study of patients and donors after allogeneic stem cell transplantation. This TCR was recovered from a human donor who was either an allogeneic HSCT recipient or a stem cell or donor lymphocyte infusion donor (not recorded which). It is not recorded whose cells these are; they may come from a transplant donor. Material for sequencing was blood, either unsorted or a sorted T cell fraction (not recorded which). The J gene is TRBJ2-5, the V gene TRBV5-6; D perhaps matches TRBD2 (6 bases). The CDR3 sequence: CASSLGAGRETQYF. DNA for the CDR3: TGTGCCAGCAGCTTGGGAGCGGGTCGAGAGACCCAGTACTTC.